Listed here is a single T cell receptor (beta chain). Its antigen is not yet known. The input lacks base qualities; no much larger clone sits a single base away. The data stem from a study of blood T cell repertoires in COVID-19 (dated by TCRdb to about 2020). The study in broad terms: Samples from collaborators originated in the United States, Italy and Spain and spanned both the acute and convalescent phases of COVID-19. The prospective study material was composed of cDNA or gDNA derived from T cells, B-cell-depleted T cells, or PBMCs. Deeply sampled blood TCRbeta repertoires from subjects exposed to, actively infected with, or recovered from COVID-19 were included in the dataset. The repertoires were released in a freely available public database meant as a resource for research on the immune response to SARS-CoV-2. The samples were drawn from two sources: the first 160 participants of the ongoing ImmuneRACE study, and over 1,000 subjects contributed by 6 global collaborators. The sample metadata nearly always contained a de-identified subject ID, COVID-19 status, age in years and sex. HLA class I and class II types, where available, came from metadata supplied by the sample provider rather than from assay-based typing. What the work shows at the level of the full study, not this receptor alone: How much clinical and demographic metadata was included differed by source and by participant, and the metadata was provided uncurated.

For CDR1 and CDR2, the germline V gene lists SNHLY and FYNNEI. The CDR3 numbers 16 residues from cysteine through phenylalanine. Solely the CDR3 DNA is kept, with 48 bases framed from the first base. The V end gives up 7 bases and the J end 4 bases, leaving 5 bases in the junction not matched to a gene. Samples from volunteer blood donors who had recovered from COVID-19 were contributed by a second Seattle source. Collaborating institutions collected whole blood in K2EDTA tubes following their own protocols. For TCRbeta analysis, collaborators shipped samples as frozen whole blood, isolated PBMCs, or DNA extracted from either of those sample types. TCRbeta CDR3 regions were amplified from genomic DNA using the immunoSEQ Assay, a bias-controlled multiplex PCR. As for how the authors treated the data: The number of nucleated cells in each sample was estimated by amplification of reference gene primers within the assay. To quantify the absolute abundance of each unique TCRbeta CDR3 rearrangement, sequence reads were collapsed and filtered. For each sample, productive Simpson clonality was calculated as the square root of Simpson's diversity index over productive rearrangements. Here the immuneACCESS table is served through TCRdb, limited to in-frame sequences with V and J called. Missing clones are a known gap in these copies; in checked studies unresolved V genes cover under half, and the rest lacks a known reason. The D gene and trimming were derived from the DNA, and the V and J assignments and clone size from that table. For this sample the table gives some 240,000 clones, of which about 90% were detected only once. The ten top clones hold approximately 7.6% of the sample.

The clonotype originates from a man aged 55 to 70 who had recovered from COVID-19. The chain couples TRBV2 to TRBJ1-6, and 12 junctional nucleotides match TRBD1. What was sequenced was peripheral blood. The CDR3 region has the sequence CASIRDRGHYNSPLHF. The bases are TGTGCCAGCATCCGGGACAGGGGGCATTATAATTCACCCCTCCACTTT.